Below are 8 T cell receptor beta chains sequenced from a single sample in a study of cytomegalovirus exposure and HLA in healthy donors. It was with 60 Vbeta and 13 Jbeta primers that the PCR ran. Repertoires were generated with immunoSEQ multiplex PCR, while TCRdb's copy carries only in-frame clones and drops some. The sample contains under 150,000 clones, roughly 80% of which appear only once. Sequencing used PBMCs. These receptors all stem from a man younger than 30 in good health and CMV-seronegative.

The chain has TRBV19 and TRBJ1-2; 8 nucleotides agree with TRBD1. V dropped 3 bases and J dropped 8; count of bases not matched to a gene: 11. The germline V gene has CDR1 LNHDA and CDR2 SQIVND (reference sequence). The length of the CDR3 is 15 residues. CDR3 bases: TGTGCCAGTAGTATCGGACAGGGAGCCTCAGCGGGCTACACCTTC. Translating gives CASSIGQGASAGYTF.

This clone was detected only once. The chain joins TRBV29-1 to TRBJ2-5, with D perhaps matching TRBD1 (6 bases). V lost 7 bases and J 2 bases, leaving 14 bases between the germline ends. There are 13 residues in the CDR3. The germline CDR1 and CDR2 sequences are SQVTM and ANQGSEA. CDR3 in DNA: TGCAGCGCGAACAGGGCCTTGCAAGAGACCCAGTACTTC. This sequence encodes CSANRALQETQYF.

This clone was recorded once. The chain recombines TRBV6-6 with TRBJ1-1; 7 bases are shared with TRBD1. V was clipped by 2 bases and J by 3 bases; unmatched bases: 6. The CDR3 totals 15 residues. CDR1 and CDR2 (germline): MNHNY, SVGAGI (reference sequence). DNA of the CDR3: TGTGCCAGCAGTTACAACGACAGGGAGTACACTGAAGCTTTCTTT. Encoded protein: CASSYNDREYTEAFF.

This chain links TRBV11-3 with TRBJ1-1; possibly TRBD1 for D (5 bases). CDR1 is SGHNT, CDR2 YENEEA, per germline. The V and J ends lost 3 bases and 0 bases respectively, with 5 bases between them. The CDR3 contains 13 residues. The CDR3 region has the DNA TGTGCCAGCAGCTTGACAGTGAACACTGAAGCTTTCTTT. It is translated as CASSLTVNTEAFF.

The CDR3 here is CASSHSYTGELFF. As DNA, the CDR3 is TGCGCCAGCAGCCACAGTTACACCGGGGAGCTGTTTTTT. The chain is built from TRBV4-3 and TRBJ2-2; D unclear. The germline V and J ends were trimmed by 3 bases and 3 bases, with 5 bases remaining between them. This CDR3 is 13 amino acids long. Germline V lookup: CDR1 LGHNA, CDR2 YSLEER.

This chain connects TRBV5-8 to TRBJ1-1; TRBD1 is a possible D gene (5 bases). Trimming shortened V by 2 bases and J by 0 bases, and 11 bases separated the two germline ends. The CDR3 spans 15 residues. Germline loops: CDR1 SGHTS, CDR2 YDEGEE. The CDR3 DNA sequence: TGTGCCAGCAGCTTAGGACAAATCATGAACACTGAAGCTTTCTTT. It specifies CASSLGQIMNTEAFF.

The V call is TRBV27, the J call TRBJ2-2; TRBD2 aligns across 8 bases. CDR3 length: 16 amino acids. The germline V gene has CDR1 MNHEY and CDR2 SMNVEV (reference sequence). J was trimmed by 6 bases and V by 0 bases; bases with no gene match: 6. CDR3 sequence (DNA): TGTGCCAGCAGTTTATCCGTACTAGCGGCGCCCGGGGAGCTGTTTTTT. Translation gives CASSLSVLAAPGELFF.

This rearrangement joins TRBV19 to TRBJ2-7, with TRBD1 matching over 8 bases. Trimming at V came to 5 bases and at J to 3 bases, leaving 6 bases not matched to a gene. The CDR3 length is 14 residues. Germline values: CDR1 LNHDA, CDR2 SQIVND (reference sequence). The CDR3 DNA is TGTGCCAGTAGTCACGAAGGACAGGGCTACGAGCAGTACTTC. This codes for CASSHEGQGYEQYF.